This passage covers 9 T cell receptor beta chains from one sample sequenced in a study of cytomegalovirus exposure and HLA in healthy donors. The table came from immunoSEQ multiplex PCR; TCRdb's copy has only in-frame clones and leaves some out. The data contain over 200,000 clones, less than 95% of them singletons. The specimen was PBMCs. These receptor sequences come from a woman in her thirties in good health and CMV-seronegative.

V is TRBV7-6 and J is TRBJ2-3; 9 bases are a match to TRBD1. With 5 bases clipped from V and 3 bases from J, the junction kept 6 bases outside the gene matches. The CDR3 extends over 15 amino acids. Per the germline V gene, CDR1 is SGHVS and CDR2 is FNYEAQ. Here the CDR3 reads CASSTGQGWTDTQYF. CDR3 coding DNA: TGTGCCAGCAGCACCGGACAGGGGTGGACAGATACGCAGTATTTT.

CDR3 in amino acids: CASRTQGASDTQYF. The CDR3 coding sequence is TGTGCCAGCAGAACACAGGGGGCATCAGATACGCAGTATTTT. This rearrangement joins TRBV6-5 to TRBJ2-3, with 9 bases aligning to TRBD1. In germline, CDR1 is MNHEY, CDR2 SVGAGI. The CDR3 is 14 residues long. Germline trimming cut 6 bases from V and 4 bases from J; bases unmatched to any gene: 5.

This chain links TRBV6-6 with TRBJ1-1; D not certain. This CDR3 has 9 residues. Deletions cut 9 bases from V and 7 bases from J, with 6 bases between. The V gene's germline CDR1 is MNHNY and CDR2 SVGAGI (reference sequence). For the CDR3, the DNA is TGTGCCAGAACGCTTGAAGCTTTCTTT. This translates into CARTLEAFF.

This rearrangement joins TRBV7-3 to TRBJ2-3; no clear D gene. Trimming removed 5 bases from V and 6 bases from J, with 12 bases in between. The CDR3 is made up of 13 amino acids. The germline V gene encodes CDR1 SGHTA and CDR2 FQGTGA. The CDR3 sequence: CASSPSQADTQYF. CDR3 bases: TGTGCCAGCAGCCCGTCCCAGGCGGATACGCAGTATTTT.

The V gene is TRBV27, the J gene TRBJ2-2; D may be TRBD1 (6 bases). Trimming took 4 bases from V and 0 from J, leaving 12 bases between them. Germline lookup yields CDR1 MNHEY and CDR2 SMNVEV (reference sequence). The CDR3 contains 16 residues. CDR3 coding DNA: TGTGCCAGCAGTTCCCTGGGACACTCGAACACCGGGGAGCTGTTTTTT. It yields the protein CASSSLGHSNTGELFF.

V usage is TRBV28 and J usage is TRBJ2-1; either TRBD1 or TRBD2 may supply D (6 bases each). From germline, CDR1 is MDHEN and CDR2 SYDVKM. V shed 3 bases and J shed 8 bases, with 20 bases lying between them. This CDR3 contains 16 residues. CDR3 amino acids: CASSFNIGTPGDEQFF. CDR3 in DNA: TGTGCCAGCAGTTTTAATATCGGGACTCCAGGGGATGAGCAGTTCTTC.

In regard to this clone: In the same sample, other DNA sequences code for this CDR3. The chain is built from TRBV7-9 and TRBJ2-7; D perhaps matches TRBD2 (6 bases). V dropped 3 bases and J dropped 3 bases, with 9 bases sitting between them. Germline CDR1 is SEHNR and CDR2 is FQNEAQ (reference sequence). This CDR3 has 13 amino acids. The CDR3 DNA follows: TGTGCCAGCAGCTTGGGTAGCGGCTACGAGCAGTACTTC. Its protein product is CASSLGSGYEQYF.

The chain joins TRBV15 to TRBJ2-6, with 11 bases lining up with TRBD2. The J segment lost 0 bases and the V segment lost 0 bases, leaving 4 bases of the junction unmatched. Germline CDR1 reads LNHNV; CDR2 reads YYDKDF (reference sequence). The CDR3 contains 19 residues. CDR3 in DNA: TGTGCCACCAGCAGAGATGGTAGCGGGAGGGCCTCTGGGGCCAACGTCCTGACTTTC. Its protein is CATSRDGSGRASGANVLTF.

This clone showed up many times. The chain links TRBV6-1 to TRBJ2-7; 10 bases are shared with TRBD2. The V and J ends lost 6 bases and 2 bases, in that order; junction bases with no gene match: 4. Germline values: CDR1 MNHNS, CDR2 SASEGT. CDR3 length: 14 residues. CDR3 region: CASRGTSETYEQYF. For the CDR3, the DNA is TGTGCCAGCAGGGGGACTAGCGAGACCTACGAGCAGTACTTC.